The sequence of this T cell receptor beta chain was determined in a study of blood T cell repertoires in COVID-19. In the study overall: T cells, B-cell-depleted T cells, or PBMCs provided the cDNA or gDNA that served as material.

Original analysis: Reference gene primer amplification yielded estimated nucleated cell counts. Using immunoSEQ multiplex PCR, the repertoire was profiled, and TCRdb retains in-frame clones only, with some absent. The D gene and trimming were derived from the DNA, and the V and J assignments and clone size from that table. The sample lists 55,000 to 75,000 clones, around 87% seen once, with 7.4% in the top ten. Germline V lookup: CDR1 MGHRA, CDR2 YSYEKL. V lost 1 base and J lost 7; bases outside the gene matches: 9. The CDR3 consists of 15 residues. The receptor comes from a human donor with active COVID-19. The donor label of this sample is uncertain. The genes are TRBV4-1 and TRBJ1-1; 7 bases match TRBD1. The sequenced sample was peripheral blood. The DNA of the CDR3 is TGCGCCAGCAGCCAAGTTAAGGGGGCTCAATTTGAAGCTTTCTTT. It encodes CASSQVKGAQFEAFF.